The 11 T cell receptor beta chains in this list originate from one sample, sequenced in a study of blood T cell repertoires in COVID-19. Libraries were prepared by immunoSEQ multiplex PCR; TCRdb keeps only in-frame clonotypes and omits some of them. Of under 450,000 clones in the sample, 86% were seen once. The sequencing input was peripheral blood. These TCRs come from a woman aged 60-75 years with COVID-19, enrolled during active disease.

This chain connects TRBV11-2 to TRBJ1-2; 8 positions match TRBD1. V lost 0 bases, J lost 4 bases, and 4 bases stayed unmatched. The germline V gene has CDR1 SGHAT and CDR2 FQNNGV. The CDR3 spans 15 residues. CDR3: CASSLDHTGGYGYTF. The CDR3 DNA is TGTGCCAGCAGCTTAGATCACACAGGGGGCTATGGCTACACCTTC.

The genes are TRBV6-2 or TRBV6-3 and TRBJ1-2; 9 bases align to TRBD1. The V gene's germline CDR1 is MNHEY and CDR2 SVGEGT. CDR3 length: 18 amino acids. The J segment lost 4 bases and the V segment lost 1 base, leaving 13 bases of the junction unmatched. The CDR3 region has the DNA TGTGCCAGCAGTTACTTCCGGGACAGGGCAGTCTCGTCCTATGGCTACACCTTC. This codes for CASSYFRDRAVSSYGYTF.

CDR3 sequence (DNA): TGTGCCAGCTCACCCAGGGACAGTTTCTCCTATAATTCACCCCTCCACTTT. Amino acid sequence: CASSPRDSFSYNSPLHF. The chain has TRBV18 and TRBJ1-6, with 7 positions matching TRBD1. Germline V lookup: CDR1 KGHSH, CDR2 LQKENI. This CDR3 region has 17 residues. V shed 3 bases, J shed 0 bases, and the junction held 5 bases outside the gene matches.

The J gene is TRBJ1-1, the V gene TRBV14; 7 bases are a match to TRBD1. V trimming: 2 bases; J trimming: 5 bases; junction bases outside the gene matches: 8. Per the germline V gene, CDR1 is SGHDN and CDR2 is FVKESK. This CDR3 spans 15 amino acids. This chain's CDR3 is CASSQQTGSLTEAFF. The CDR3 nucleotides read TGTGCCAGCAGCCAACAGACAGGGTCCCTGACTGAAGCTTTCTTT.

This chain links TRBV11-3 with TRBJ2-3; 8 bases are shared with TRBD2. After removal of 5 bases from V and 3 bases from J, the junction contained 7 bases not matched to a gene. The CDR3 extends over 15 amino acids. The germline gives CDR1 SGHNT, CDR2 YENEEA. Here the CDR3 DNA reads TGTGCCAGCAGCCCCCGGGAGGGTATGACAGATACGCAGTATTTT. Encoded protein: CASSPREGMTDTQYF.

This chain connects TRBV25-1 to TRBJ2-5; TRBD2 matches 8 bases. There are 16 residues in the CDR3. The germline V gene has CDR1 MGHDK and CDR2 SYGVNS. V lost 3 bases, J lost 2 bases, and 8 bases stayed unmatched. CDR3: CASSDLAGGFQETQYF. DNA of the CDR3: TGTGCCAGCAGTGATCTTGCGGGGGGCTTTCAAGAGACCCAGTACTTC.

The chain carries TRBV19 and TRBJ2-5; a possible D gene is TRBD2 (6 bases). Germline CDR1 LNHDA, CDR2 SQIVND (reference sequence). This CDR3 has 14 amino acids. Trimming cost V 5 bases and J 5 bases, with 15 bases left between them. CDR3 in DNA: TGTGCCAGTAGTTGGGACTGGATGGGGGAGACCCAGTACTTC. It yields the protein CASSWDWMGETQYF.

This chain links TRBV30 with TRBJ2-7; tentatively, D is TRBD2 (7 bases). This CDR3 spans 12 amino acids. The germline CDR1 and CDR2 sequences are GTSNPN and SVGIG (reference sequence). Trimming removed 8 bases at V and 4 bases at J, with 15 bases between. Here the CDR3 reads CAHSGGGYEQYF. The CDR3 DNA follows: TGTGCCCACTCGGGGGGCGGGTACGAGCAGTACTTC.

V gene TRBV11-3 combines with J gene TRBJ2-7, with D possibly being TRBD1 (7 bases). Trimming removed 3 bases from V and 0 bases from J, with 12 bases in between. Germline loops: CDR1 SGHNT, CDR2 YENEEA. The CDR3 is 15 residues long. This CDR3 reads CASSFRQGGSYEQYF. CDR3 nucleotides: TGTGCCAGCAGCTTCAGACAGGGAGGCTCCTACGAGCAGTACTTC. The whole variable domain, remainder taken from reference TRBV11-3 and TRBJ2-7, is EAGVVQSPRYKIIEKKQPVAFWCNPISGHNTLYWYLQNLGQGPELLIRYENEEAVDDSQLPKDRFSAERLKGVDSTLKIQPAELGDSAVYLCASSFRQGGSYEQYFGPGTRLTVT.

J is TRBJ1-1 and V is TRBV6-2 or TRBV6-3; TRBD1 matches 11 bases. Germline V gives CDR1 MNHEY, CDR2 SVGEGT. With V trimmed by 3 bases and J by 0 bases, 12 bases remained unmatched. The CDR3 totals 19 residues. CDR3 bases: TGTGCCAGCAGTTATCCAAGTGGGACAGGGGGATCAGTGAACACTGAAGCTTTCTTT. Protein product: CASSYPSGTGGSVNTEAFF.

V gene TRBV21-1 combines with J gene TRBJ2-2; the table's D call, TRBD1, was not checked against the DNA. TRBV21-1 is described as a pseudogene. The length of the CDR3 is 15 residues. The CDR3 DNA is TGTGCCAGCAGCATTGGGGACAAAAACACCGGGGAGCTGTTTTTT. Translation: CASSIGDKNTGELFF.